A single sample gave rise to the 16 T cell receptor beta chains below, sequenced in a study of chemoradiotherapy in HPV16-positive cancers. Profiling relied on immunoSEQ multiplex PCR, and the TCRdb table lists in-frame clones only, not all of them. The sample carries fewer than 9,500 clones, over 55% recorded once. Sequencing was performed on tumor tissue, taken from a patient who underwent chemoradiotherapy. The receptors stem from a human donor with HPV-associated anogenital cancer.

This sequence joins TRBV4-2 and TRBJ2-7, with TRBD1 as a possible D gene (6 bases). The CDR3 has 16 amino acids. The germline V gene encodes CDR1 LGHNA and CDR2 YNFKEQ. V was shortened by 0 bases and J by 6 bases, with 18 bases between the two germline ends. CDR3 DNA: TGTGCCAGCAGCCAAGATGGGGGCGTGGGGAAGGGCGAGCAGTACTTC. This gives the protein CASSQDGGVGKGEQYF.

The rearrangement uses TRBV27 and TRBJ1-6; weak D call: TRBD1 (6 bases). The V and J ends lost 2 bases and 7 bases respectively, with 15 bases between them. Germline V CDR1 and CDR2: MNHEY, SMNVEV (reference sequence). This CDR3 is built from 16 residues. The CDR3 protein is CASSLPRQAGNSPLHF. The DNA for the CDR3 is TGTGCCAGCAGTTTACCCCGACAGGCCGGGAATTCACCCCTCCACTTT.

CDR3 nucleotides: TGTGCCAGCAGTGACTCGGGACAGGACACCGGGGAGCTGTTTTTT. The encoded protein is CASSDSGQDTGELFF. The J gene is TRBJ2-2, the V gene TRBV6-4, with 8 positions matching TRBD1. The CDR3 runs to 15 residues. The ends lost 0 bases at V and 3 bases at J; junction bases unmatched: 0. Germline CDR1 MRHNA, CDR2 SNTAGT.

This clone occurred a few times. The V and J genes are TRBV7-9 and TRBJ2-1; no clear D gene. Germline assignment: CDR1 SEHNR and CDR2 FQNEAQ (reference sequence). This CDR3 contains 15 residues. Between the trimmed V and J ends, which lost 1 base and 8 bases, there was a span of 15 bases. CDR3 DNA sequence: TGTGCCAGCAGCTTAGGGACGAATTGGGTCGATGAGCAGTTCTTC. Protein product: CASSLGTNWVDEQFF.

This clone was seen a few times. The chain combines TRBV30 with TRBJ2-1; unclear D gene. This CDR3 comprises 13 residues. V was trimmed by 2 bases and J by 1 base, leaving 6 bases between them. Germline V lookup: CDR1 GTSNPN, CDR2 SVGIG (reference sequence). This chain's CDR3 is CAWSLGSYNEQFF. CDR3 coding DNA: TGTGCCTGGAGTCTTGGGTCCTACAATGAGCAGTTCTTC.

The chain combines TRBV10-3 with TRBJ2-2; the D gene is possibly TRBD2 (6 bases). The CDR3 is 15 residues long. CDR1 is ENHRY and CDR2 is SYGVKD in the germline V gene. The germline V and J ends were trimmed by 11 bases and 1 base, with 17 bases remaining between them. The CDR3 loop reads CASWRDALNTGELFF. In DNA, the CDR3 is TGTGCCTCCTGGCGGGATGCCCTGAACACCGGGGAGCTGTTTTTT.

V gene TRBV27 combines with J gene TRBJ2-7; TRBD2 might be the D (5 bases). This CDR3 comprises 15 residues. Between the trimmed V and J ends, which lost 10 bases and 1 base, there was a span of 20 bases. The germline V gene encodes CDR1 MNHEY and CDR2 SMNVEV (reference sequence). The CDR3 protein is CATRPEGADSYEQYF. CDR3 sequence (DNA): TGTGCCACCCGCCCTGAAGGAGCGGATTCCTACGAGCAGTACTTC.

This clone was recorded a few times. The chain has TRBV7-2 and TRBJ1-4; possible D gene TRBD1, 5 bases. The V end lost 7 bases, the J end lost 1 base, and 10 bases lay between the germline ends. Germline CDR1 and CDR2: SGHTA and FQGNSA. There are 14 residues in the CDR3. CDR3: CASNSGGTNEKLFF. CDR3 DNA sequence: TGTGCCAGCAACTCTGGGGGAACTAATGAAAAACTGTTTTTT.

This chain uses TRBV30 with TRBJ1-1; D ambiguous. The CDR3 covers 11 residues. The germline V and J ends were trimmed by 2 bases and 10 bases, with 11 bases remaining between them. The germline CDR1 and CDR2 sequences are GTSNPN and SVGIG (reference sequence). CDR3 region: CAWSSLVGAFF. CDR3 nucleotides: TGTGCCTGGAGTTCACTAGTGGGAGCTTTCTTT.

This clone came up a few times. V and J are TRBV7-2 and TRBJ2-5, with 12 bases aligning to TRBD2. V gave up 5 bases and J gave up 5 bases; unmatched junction bases: 6. The CDR3 is 15 residues long. Looked up from germline, CDR1 is SGHTA and CDR2 is FQGNSA. The CDR3 bases are TGTGCCAGCAGCAGGACTAGCGGGATTACGGAGACCCAGTACTTC. This encodes CASSRTSGITETQYF.

This sequence joins TRBV18 and TRBJ2-5; no clear D. The CDR3 has 13 amino acids. The germline V gene has CDR1 KGHSH and CDR2 LQKENI. V was clipped by 4 bases and J by 1 base, with 7 bases between them. The CDR3 loop reads CASSQNSQETQYF. Here the CDR3 DNA reads TGTGCCAGCTCACAGAACAGCCAAGAGACCCAGTACTTC.

This clone has a handful of counts. This sequence joins TRBV25-1 and TRBJ1-2; D gene unclear. The CDR3 has 12 amino acids. Trimming removed 3 bases from V and 4 bases from J, with 6 bases in between. Germline V gene lookup returns CDR1 MGHDK and CDR2 SYGVNS. The chain's CDR3 is CASSDSTYGYTF. The CDR3 coding sequence is TGTGCCAGCAGTGACAGCACCTATGGCTACACCTTC.

The genes are TRBV5-6 and TRBJ1-2, with D possibly being TRBD1 (6 bases). Trimming left V 2 bases short and J 8 bases short, with 19 bases between. Germline V gene data show CDR1 as SGHDT and CDR2 as YYEEEE. The CDR3 totals 15 residues. The CDR3 is CASSFEDRFSGGYTF. The CDR3 DNA reads as TGTGCCAGCAGCTTCGAAGACAGGTTTTCGGGAGGCTACACCTTC. Full variable domain (rest looked up from reference TRBV5-6 and TRBJ1-2): DAGVTQSPTHLIKTRGQQVTLRCSPKSGHDTVSWYQQALGQGPQFIFQYYEEEERQRGNFPDRFSGHQFPNYSSELNVNALLLGDSALYLCASSFEDRFSGGYTFGSGTRLTVV.

The chain combines TRBV27 with TRBJ1-1; the match to TRBD1 covers 8 bases. The CDR3 consists of 15 residues. Germline V gene sequence: CDR1 MNHEY, CDR2 SMNVEV (reference sequence). V shed 4 bases and J 1 base; nucleotides not matched to a gene: 5. The CDR3 is CASSWSDRGNTEAFF. As DNA, the CDR3 is TGTGCCAGCAGTTGGTCCGACAGGGGGAACACTGAAGCTTTCTTT.

This chain connects TRBV7-2 to TRBJ1-1, with 9 bases aligning to TRBD1. V dropped 4 bases and J dropped 0; count of bases not matched to a gene: 6. The CDR3 spans 16 residues. CDR1 and CDR2 from the germline V gene are SGHTA and FQGNSA. CDR3 coding DNA: TGTGCCAGCAGCTCCCCCGGACAGGGGATGAACACTGAAGCTTTCTTT. It translates to CASSSPGQGMNTEAFF.

J is TRBJ2-1 and V is TRBV6-1; possibly TRBD2 for D (5 bases). V shed 2 bases and J shed 1 base, with 12 bases lying between them. The V gene's germline CDR1 is MNHNS and CDR2 SASEGT. The CDR3 runs 16 residues. CDR3 in DNA: TGTGCCAGCAGTGAACGCGGGCAGGTTTCCTACAATGAGCAGTTCTTC. Its protein product is CASSERGQVSYNEQFF.